The 12 T cell receptor beta chains listed next were all sequenced from one sample in a study of cytomegalovirus exposure and HLA in healthy donors (dated by TCRdb to about 2017). Libraries were built with the immunoSEQ multiplex PCR assay. For the multiplex PCR, a mixture combining 60 forward primers for TCR Vbeta segments and 13 reverse primers for TCR Jbeta segments was used. TCRdb took this table from immuneACCESS and kept in-frame rearrangements with V and J called. Such tables lack part of the clones; where checked against another copy, unresolved V genes explain under half of the gap, and the rest is unexplained. The sample includes about 170,000 clones, with over 65% observed a single time. Together, the top ten hold around 7% of the sample. Sequenced material: PBMCs. The receptor set was obtained from a man between 35 and 55 years old in good health and CMV-seropositive.

The J gene is TRBJ1-4, the V gene TRBV4-2; the D is unclear. Germline CDR1 LGHNA, CDR2 YNFKEQ. CDR3 size: 14 residues. V was cut by 1 base and J by 8 bases, with 11 bases left in between. The CDR3 nucleotides are TGTGCCAGCAGCCAAGGCGGGGTAGGGGAAAAACTGTTTTTT. It translates to CASSQGGVGEKLFF.

The CDR3 coding sequence is TGCGCCAGCAGCTTAGAGGGGGCGAACACTGAAGCTTTCTTT. This codes for CASSLEGANTEAFF. J is TRBJ1-1 and V is TRBV5-1; 7 positions match TRBD1. The CDR3 is 14 residues long. V lost 2 bases and J lost 1; bases outside the gene matches: 2. Germline CDR1 and CDR2: SGHRS and YFSETQ. Combining the CDR3 with reference TRBV5-1 and TRBJ1-1 gives the whole variable domain KAGVTQTPRYLIKTRGQQVTLSCSPISGHRSVSWYQQTPGQGLQFLFEYFSETQRNKGNFPGRFSGRQFSNSRSEMNVSTLELGDSALYLCASSLEGANTEAFFGQGTRLTVV.

The chain employs TRBV5-1 and TRBJ2-5, with TRBD2 as a possible D gene (5 bases). V shed 4 bases and J shed 0 bases, with 10 bases lying between them. This CDR3 is built from 14 residues. The germline CDR1 and CDR2 sequences are SGHRS and YFSETQ. CDR3 residues: CASSRGRDQETQYF. The DNA of the CDR3 is TGCGCCAGCAGCCGGGGTAGGGACCAAGAGACCCAGTACTTC. Based on the CDR3 plus reference TRBV5-1 and TRBJ2-5, the full variable domain is KAGVTQTPRYLIKTRGQQVTLSCSPISGHRSVSWYQQTPGQGLQFLFEYFSETQRNKGNFPGRFSGRQFSNSRSEMNVSTLELGDSALYLCASSRGRDQETQYFGPGTRLLVL.

This sequence joins TRBV6-5 and TRBJ2-7, with TRBD1 matching over 9 bases. The CDR3 consists of 13 residues. Trimming removed 0 bases from V and 6 bases from J; junction bases left unmatched: 0. Germline-derived CDR1 and CDR2 are MNHEY and SVGAGI. The CDR3 sequence is CASSYSTGGEQYF. The CDR3 nucleotides read TGTGCCAGCAGTTACTCGACAGGGGGCGAGCAGTACTTC.

This chain links TRBV6-6 with TRBJ1-6, with 7 bases that match TRBD1. CDR1 is MNHNY and CDR2 is SVGAGI in the germline V gene (reference sequence). CDR3 size: 15 residues. V was clipped by 5 bases and J by 1 base; unmatched bases: 2. The CDR3 is CASSSRGSYNSPLHF. CDR3 coding DNA: TGTGCCAGCAGTAGCAGGGGGTCCTATAATTCACCCCTCCACTTT.

This chain uses TRBV5-1 with TRBJ2-2, with 11 bases matching TRBD1. The J segment lost 0 bases and the V segment lost 3 bases, leaving 7 bases of the junction unmatched. Germline CDR1 and CDR2: SGHRS and YFSETQ. The CDR3 is made up of 18 amino acids. CDR3 bases: TGCGCCAGCAGCTCGGGACAGGGGGTATTCACGAACACCGGGGAGCTGTTTTTT. Translated, it gives CASSSGQGVFTNTGELFF.

The genes are TRBV12-5 and TRBJ2-3; no definite D call. The germline gives CDR1 LGHNT, CDR2 FRNRAP. The CDR3 is made up of 15 amino acids. V lost 2 bases and J 3 bases, leaving 12 bases between the germline ends. Here the CDR3 DNA reads TGTGCTAGTGGTTTGCCCTCCCCCGCGACAGATACGCAGTATTTT. Translation: CASGLPSPATDTQYF.

V is TRBV4-1 and J is TRBJ2-3; 11 bases map to TRBD2. The CDR3 has 18 residues. V trimming: 0 bases; J trimming: 2 bases; junction bases outside the gene matches: 7. CDR1 and CDR2 from the germline V gene are MGHRA and YSYEKL. CDR3 amino acids: CASSQDKLAGGTTDTQYF. The CDR3 region has the DNA TGCGCCAGCAGCCAAGATAAGCTAGCGGGGGGTACCACAGATACGCAGTATTTT.

This clone occurred a few times. The V gene is TRBV19, the J gene TRBJ1-2, with a weak D call TRBD1 (6 bases). Germline CDR1 and CDR2: LNHDA and SQIVND (reference sequence). The length of the CDR3 is 14 residues. V was trimmed by 5 bases and J by 0 bases, leaving 10 bases between them. Written as DNA, the CDR3 is TGTGCCAGTAGTTCTCGGACAGCTAACTATGGCTACACCTTC. Residues: CASSSRTANYGYTF.

The CDR3 DNA sequence: TGTGCCAGCAGCGCACAGGGCCCAGTGAACACTGAAGCTTTCTTT. It encodes CASSAQGPVNTEAFF. The chain is built from TRBV9 and TRBJ1-1; possibly TRBD1 for D (6 bases). V dropped 3 bases and J dropped 0 bases, with 12 bases sitting between them. The germline V gene has CDR1 SGDLS and CDR2 YYNGEE. The CDR3 runs 15 residues.

The V gene is TRBV5-1, the J gene TRBJ1-3; 7 bases map to TRBD1. Trimming cost V 0 bases and J 0 bases; bases outside gene matches: 0. This CDR3 comprises 15 residues. CDR1 and CDR2 from the germline V gene are SGHRS and YFSETQ. CDR3 in amino acids: CASSLGDSSGNTIYF. CDR3 nucleotides: TGCGCCAGCAGCTTGGGGGACAGCTCTGGAAACACCATATATTTT.

The chain carries TRBV7-2 and TRBJ2-7, with TRBD2 matching 11 bases. J was trimmed by 7 bases and V by 4 bases; bases with no gene match: 3. The CDR3 is 13 residues long. The germline V gene has CDR1 SGHTA and CDR2 FQGNSA. The CDR3 sequence is CASSSRLAGEQYF. CDR3 sequence (DNA): TGTGCCAGCAGCTCCCGACTAGCGGGAGAGCAGTACTTC.